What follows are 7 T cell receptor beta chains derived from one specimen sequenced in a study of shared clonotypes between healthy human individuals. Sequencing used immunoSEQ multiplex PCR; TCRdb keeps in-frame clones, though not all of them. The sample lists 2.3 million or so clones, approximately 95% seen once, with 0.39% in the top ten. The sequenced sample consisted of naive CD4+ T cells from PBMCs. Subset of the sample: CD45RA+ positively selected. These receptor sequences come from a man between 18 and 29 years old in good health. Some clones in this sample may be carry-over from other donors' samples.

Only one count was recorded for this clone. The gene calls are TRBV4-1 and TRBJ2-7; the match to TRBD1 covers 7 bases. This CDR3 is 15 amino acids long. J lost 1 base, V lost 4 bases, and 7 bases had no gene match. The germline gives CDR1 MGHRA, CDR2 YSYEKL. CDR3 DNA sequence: TGCGCCAGCAGCCCAGACACGGGACAGTCCTACGAGCAGTACTTC. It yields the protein CASSPDTGQSYEQYF.

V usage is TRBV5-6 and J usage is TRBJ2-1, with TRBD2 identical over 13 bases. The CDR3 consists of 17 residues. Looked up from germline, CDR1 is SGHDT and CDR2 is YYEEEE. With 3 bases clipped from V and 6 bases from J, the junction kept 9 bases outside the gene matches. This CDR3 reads CASSSHLTSGRVNEQFF. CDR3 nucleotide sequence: TGTGCCAGCAGCTCCCACCTTACTAGCGGGAGGGTCAATGAGCAGTTCTTC.

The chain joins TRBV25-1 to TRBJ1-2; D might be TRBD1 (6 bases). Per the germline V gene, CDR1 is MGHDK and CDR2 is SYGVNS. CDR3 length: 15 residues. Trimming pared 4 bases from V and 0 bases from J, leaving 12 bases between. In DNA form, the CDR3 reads TGTGCCAGCAGTGGACAGGTCGGCGCTAACTATGGCTACACCTTC. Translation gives CASSGQVGANYGYTF.

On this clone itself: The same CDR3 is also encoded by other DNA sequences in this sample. DNA for the CDR3: TGTGCCAGCTCACCCCTCGCGGGCGAGCAGTACTTC. Translated, it gives CASSPLAGEQYF. The chain recombines TRBV18 with TRBJ2-7; tentatively, D is TRBD2 (5 bases). Trimming cost V 3 bases and J 6 bases, with 9 bases left between them. CDR1 KGHSH and CDR2 LQKENI come from the germline V gene. The CDR3 loop spans 12 amino acids.

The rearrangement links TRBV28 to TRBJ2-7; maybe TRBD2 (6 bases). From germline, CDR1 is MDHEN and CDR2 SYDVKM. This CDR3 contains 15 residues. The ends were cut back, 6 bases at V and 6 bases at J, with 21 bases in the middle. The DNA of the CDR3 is TGTGCCAGCAGCCAAAGGGACTCCCGTCCTGGCGAGCAGTACTTC. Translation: CASSQRDSRPGEQYF.

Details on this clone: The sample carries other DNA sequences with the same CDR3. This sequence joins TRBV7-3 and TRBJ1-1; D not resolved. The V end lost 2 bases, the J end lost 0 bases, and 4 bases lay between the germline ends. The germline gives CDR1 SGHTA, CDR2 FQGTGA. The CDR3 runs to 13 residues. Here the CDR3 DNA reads TGTGCCAGCAGCTTATTCATGAACACTGAAGCTTTCTTT. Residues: CASSLFMNTEAFF.

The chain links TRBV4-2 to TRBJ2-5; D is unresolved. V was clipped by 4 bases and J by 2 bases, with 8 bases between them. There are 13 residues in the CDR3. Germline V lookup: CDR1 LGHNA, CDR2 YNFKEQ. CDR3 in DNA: TGTGCCAGCAGCCTCGTCGGACAAGAGACCCAGTACTTC. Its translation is CASSLVGQETQYF.